This TCR beta chain was identified in a study of cytomegalovirus exposure and HLA in healthy donors. Study-wide points: Follow-up analysis later connected one missense variant in DCLRE1C with trimming of TCR beta V- and J-genes. Excluded: some indistinguishable V segments such as TRBV6-2 and TRBV6-3.

The primer mix had 60 Vbeta and 13 Jbeta primers. Here immunoSEQ multiplex PCR was the method, and the copy in TCRdb shows in-frame clones only, minus some. The sample has about 40,000 clones, 50% seen once; the top ten hold 9.5% to 13%. This clone was observed a few times. What it recognizes is unknown. The germline V gene has CDR1 SGHRS and CDR2 YFSETQ. V lost 4 bases to trimming and J lost 4 bases; unmatched junction nucleotides: 6. CDR3 length: 15 residues. This TCR came from a human donor in good health. This chain connects TRBV5-1 to TRBJ2-7; 12 nucleotides match TRBD1. The sequenced material came from PBMCs. In DNA form, the CDR3 reads TGCGCCAGCAGCCCCGGGGGACAGGGGGCATACGAGCAGTACTTC. Residues: CASSPGGQGAYEQYF. The variable domain in full, with the rest retrieved from reference TRBV5-1 and TRBJ2-7, is KAGVTQTPRYLIKTRGQQVTLSCSPISGHRSVSWYQQTPGQGLQFLFEYFSETQRNKGNFPGRFSGRQFSNSRSEMNVSTLELGDSALYLCASSPGGQGAYEQYFGPGTRLTVT.